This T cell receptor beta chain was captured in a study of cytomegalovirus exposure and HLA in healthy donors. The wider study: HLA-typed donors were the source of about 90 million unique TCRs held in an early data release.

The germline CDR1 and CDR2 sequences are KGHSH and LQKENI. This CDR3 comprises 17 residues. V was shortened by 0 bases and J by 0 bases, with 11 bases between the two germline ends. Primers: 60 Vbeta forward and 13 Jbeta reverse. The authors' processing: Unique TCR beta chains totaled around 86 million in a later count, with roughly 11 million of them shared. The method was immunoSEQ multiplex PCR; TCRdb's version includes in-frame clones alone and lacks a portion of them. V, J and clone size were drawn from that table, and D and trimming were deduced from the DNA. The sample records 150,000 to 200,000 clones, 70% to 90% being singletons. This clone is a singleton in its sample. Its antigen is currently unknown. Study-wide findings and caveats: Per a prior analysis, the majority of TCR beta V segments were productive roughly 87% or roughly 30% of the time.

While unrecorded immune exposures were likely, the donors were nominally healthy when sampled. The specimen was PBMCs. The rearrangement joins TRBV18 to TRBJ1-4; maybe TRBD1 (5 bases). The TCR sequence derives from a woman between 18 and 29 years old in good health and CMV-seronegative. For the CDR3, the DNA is TGTGCCAGCTCACCACCGGGGTGGGGGGCAACTAATGAAAAACTGTTTTTT. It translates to CASSPPGWGATNEKLFF.